This section outlines one TCR beta chain sequence together with its context. Its antigen is undetermined. The length of the CDR3 is 14 residues. The germline V and J ends were trimmed by 2 bases and 0 bases, with 7 bases remaining between them. The germline gives CDR1 SEHNR, CDR2 FQNEAQ (reference sequence). This entry comes from a study of T cells after yellow fever vaccination. Across the study: The SMART-Seq v4 Ultra Low Input method served to prepare the low-cell-number fractions. Study-wide points: Most primary-vaccination clones reappeared after the booster (about 97% CD4, 75% to 90% CD8). Abundant clonotypes from the bulk population could contaminate FACS-sorted repertoires.

Conversion of TCR transcripts into cDNA relied on 5'RACE template switching, which added a universal primer site and UMIs. One entry per CDR3 protein, called by TCRdb with MiXCR from the 5' RACE reads. The table lists hundreds of thousands of distinct CDR3 sequences, just over 20% of them singletons. This clonotype originated in a man between 18 and 29 years old who received the YFV17D yellow fever vaccine. The chain links TRBV7-9 to TRBJ1-2, with D unresolved. The sample was PBMCs, taken approximately 22 days after the first yellow fever vaccination. CDR3 coding DNA: TGTGCCAGCAGCTTACAACTAACTAACTATGGCTACACCTTC. It specifies CASSLQLTNYGYTF.